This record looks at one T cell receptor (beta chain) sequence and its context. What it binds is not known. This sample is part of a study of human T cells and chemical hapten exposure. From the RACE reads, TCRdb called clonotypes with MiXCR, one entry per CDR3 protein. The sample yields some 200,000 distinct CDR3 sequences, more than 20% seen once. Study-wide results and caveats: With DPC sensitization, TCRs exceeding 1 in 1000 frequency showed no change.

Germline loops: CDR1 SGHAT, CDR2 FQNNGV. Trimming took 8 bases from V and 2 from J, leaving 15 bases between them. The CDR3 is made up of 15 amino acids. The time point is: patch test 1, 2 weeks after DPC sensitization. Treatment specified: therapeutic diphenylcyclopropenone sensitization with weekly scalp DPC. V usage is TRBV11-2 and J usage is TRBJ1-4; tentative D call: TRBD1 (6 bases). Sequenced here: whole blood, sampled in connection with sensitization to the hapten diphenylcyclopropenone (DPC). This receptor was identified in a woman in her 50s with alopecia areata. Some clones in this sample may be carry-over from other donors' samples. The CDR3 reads CASRQKGVTNEKLFF. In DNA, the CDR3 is TGTGCCAGCCGCCAGAAGGGGGTGACTAATGAAAAACTGTTTTTT.